The 17 T cell receptor beta chains below come from one sample, sequenced in a study of blood T cell repertoires in COVID-19. The data were produced by immunoSEQ multiplex PCR, yet TCRdb's version contains in-frame clones alone and is incomplete. The table has roughly 100,000 clones, around 84% seen once; the top ten hold around 4.5%. Sequenced material: peripheral blood. The receptors here all came from a human donor in a cohort sampled during active COVID-19.

The chain has TRBV10-3 and TRBJ2-3, with D unresolved. CDR1 is ENHRY and CDR2 is SYGVKD in the germline V gene. The CDR3 has 14 residues. Trimming took 4 bases from V and 4 from J, leaving 12 bases between them. CDR3 in DNA: TGTGCCATCAGTGGTCAGTCGTCCGCAGATACGCAGTATTTT. As protein: CAISGQSSADTQYF.

The J gene is TRBJ2-2, the V gene TRBV30, with D possibly being TRBD1 (6 bases). The germline V and J ends were trimmed by 2 bases and 4 bases, with 20 bases remaining between them. CDR1 is GTSNPN and CDR2 is SVGIG in the germline V gene (reference sequence). The CDR3 runs 17 residues. CDR3 in DNA: TGTGCCTGGAGTTTCCCCCGGTGGACAGCTAGCACCGGGGAGCTGTTTTTT. This sequence encodes CAWSFPRWTASTGELFF.

The V gene is TRBV29-1, the J gene TRBJ1-1; D is unresolved. The CDR3 covers 11 residues. Trimming cost V 3 bases and J 5 bases, with 7 bases left between them. The germline gives CDR1 SQVTM, CDR2 ANQGSEA. CDR3 in amino acids: CSVDGGTEAFF. Here the CDR3 DNA reads TGCAGCGTTGACGGAGGGACTGAAGCTTTCTTT.

The chain has TRBV28 and TRBJ2-7, with D perhaps TRBD1 (6 bases). In germline, CDR1 is MDHEN, CDR2 SYDVKM. V was trimmed by 2 bases and J by 5 bases, leaving 13 bases between them. The CDR3 is made up of 14 amino acids. The CDR3 here is CASSLRQVLHEQYF. The CDR3 DNA follows: TGTGCCAGCAGTTTAAGACAGGTTCTCCACGAGCAGTACTTC.

The chain combines TRBV6-2 or TRBV6-3 with TRBJ1-5; the match to TRBD1 covers 8 bases. This CDR3 comprises 15 residues. Trimming at V came to 6 bases and at J to 2 bases, leaving 6 bases not matched to a gene. CDR1 and CDR2 from the germline V gene are MNHEY and SVGEGT. CDR3 sequence: CASSKAGGRNQPQHF. The DNA for the CDR3 is TGTGCCAGCAGCAAGGCAGGGGGCCGCAATCAGCCCCAGCATTTT.

J is TRBJ1-4 and V is TRBV4-1; 8 positions match TRBD1. V was pared by 4 bases and J by 8 bases, with 9 bases of the junction left unmatched. Germline V gene sequence: CDR1 MGHRA, CDR2 YSYEKL. The CDR3 has 15 residues. DNA for the CDR3: TGCGCCAGCAGCCGGACAGGGATGGCGGGCGAAAAACTGTTTTTT. Its translation: CASSRTGMAGEKLFF.

This clone was observed once. The chain combines TRBV2 with TRBJ2-2; 9 nucleotides align to TRBD1. CDR3 size: 14 residues. Germline CDR1 SNHLY, CDR2 FYNNEI. After removal of 10 bases from V and 0 bases from J, the junction contained 3 bases not matched to a gene. CDR3 DNA: TGTGCCATTACAGGGGGCGCGAACACCGGGGAGCTGTTTTTT. It specifies CAITGGANTGELFF.

The chain has TRBV4-2 and TRBJ2-2; D is possibly TRBD1 (6 bases). The CDR3 consists of 16 residues. V was trimmed by 4 bases and J by 4 bases, leaving 16 bases between them. Germline lookup yields CDR1 LGHNA and CDR2 YNFKEQ. CDR3 in amino acids: CASSLSSGVFTGELFF. CDR3 nucleotide sequence: TGTGCCAGCAGCCTTAGCTCAGGGGTGTTCACCGGGGAGCTGTTTTTT.

The gene calls are TRBV9 and TRBJ1-2; maybe TRBD1 (5 bases). CDR3 length equals 15 residues. Trimming took 0 bases from V and 1 from J, leaving 10 bases between them. Germline V gene sequence: CDR1 SGDLS, CDR2 YYNGEE. CDR3 sequence reads: CASSVGGDLNYGYTF. CDR3 sequence (DNA): TGTGCCAGCAGCGTAGGCGGGGACCTTAACTATGGCTACACCTTC.

The chain combines TRBV5-5 with TRBJ2-3, with a tentative D call TRBD1 (6 bases). The CDR3 totals 13 residues. V was cut by 1 base and J by 11 bases, with 14 bases left in between. Germline-derived CDR1 and CDR2 are SGHKS and YYEKEE (reference sequence). CDR3 DNA sequence: TGTGCCAGCAGCTTGTATGAAATAGGGGGGCAGTATTTT. Translating gives CASSLYEIGGQYF.

The V gene is TRBV6-5, the J gene TRBJ2-1; weak D call: TRBD1 (5 bases). CDR1 and CDR2 from the germline V gene are MNHEY and SVGAGI. The V end was cut by 5 bases, the J end by 5 bases, with 10 bases between. This CDR3 comprises 13 residues. Written as DNA, the CDR3 is TGTGCCAGCAGTATCACAGGCGACAATGAGCAGTTCTTC. It is translated as CASSITGDNEQFF.

This chain links TRBV5-4 with TRBJ2-1; maybe TRBD2 (5 bases). Trimming left V 9 bases short and J 5 bases short, with 15 bases between. There are 13 residues in the CDR3. Germline CDR1 and CDR2: SGHNT and YYREEE (reference sequence). In nucleotides, the CDR3 is TGTGCCATCTCCCCAGACGGGAACAATGAGCAGTTCTTC. Translation gives CAISPDGNNEQFF.

The chain carries TRBV18 and TRBJ2-2, with TRBD1 matching over 8 bases. Per germline, CDR1 KGHSH and CDR2 LQKENI. This CDR3 region has 15 residues. The junction had 3 bases not matched to a gene; V was cut back by 2 bases and J by 4 bases. In DNA form, the CDR3 reads TGTGCCAGCTCACCAGGACAGGGAGGCACCGGGGAGCTGTTTTTT. Residues: CASSPGQGGTGELFF.

This chain links TRBV7-2 with TRBJ2-2; maybe TRBD1 (6 bases). CDR1 and CDR2 from the germline V gene are SGHTA and FQGNSA. The V and J ends lost 5 bases and 1 base respectively, with 8 bases between them. The CDR3 spans 14 residues. CDR3: CASSLGQNTGELFF. CDR3 nucleotides: TGTGCCAGCAGCCTGGGACAGAACACCGGGGAGCTGTTTTTT.

This sequence joins TRBV11-2 and TRBJ2-1; TRBD1 might be the D (5 bases). The CDR3 has 14 amino acids. Per germline, CDR1 SGHAT and CDR2 FQNNGV. Trimming removed 5 bases from V and 3 bases from J, with 11 bases in between. The CDR3 here is CASSKAQVYNEQFF. Here the CDR3 DNA reads TGTGCCAGCAGCAAAGCACAGGTCTACAATGAGCAGTTCTTC.

The genes are TRBV5-5 and TRBJ2-6; 10 nucleotides agree with TRBD1. Per the germline V gene, CDR1 is SGHKS and CDR2 is YYEKEE (reference sequence). J lost 3 bases, V lost 4 bases, and 7 bases had no gene match. The CDR3 consists of 17 residues. Written as DNA, the CDR3 is TGTGCCAGCAGCGACGGGACAGGGGTAGTTGGGGCCAACGTCCTGACTTTC. This codes for CASSDGTGVVGANVLTF.

The rearrangement joins TRBV6-2 or TRBV6-3 to TRBJ1-1, with D maybe TRBD1 (6 bases). Germline values: CDR1 MNHEY, CDR2 SVGEGT. CDR3 length: 13 amino acids. With 2 bases removed from V and 8 bases from J, the gap between germline ends came to 12 bases. The CDR3 is CASSYLSQGEAFF. The CDR3, as DNA: TGTGCCAGCAGTTACCTCTCGCAGGGGGAAGCTTTCTTT.